This T cell receptor (beta chain) appears in the sequencing data of a study of shared clonotypes between healthy human individuals. Study findings and constraints: For sorted subsets, rarefaction showed incomplete sequencing despite large depth.

Looked up from germline, CDR1 is SGHTA and CDR2 is FQGNSA. V shed 2 bases and J shed 8 bases, with 4 bases lying between them. This CDR3 has 11 residues. Details on this clone: Its antigen is not identified.

Under the authors' procedure: Filtering of immunoSEQ junctional sequences could not match full-length read filtering. The table came from immunoSEQ multiplex PCR; TCRdb's copy has only in-frame clones and leaves some out. The DNA was the basis for D and trimming; V, J and clone size are from that table. The sample includes approximately 980,000 clones, about three quarters of them seen just once. Sequencing used memory CD4+ T cells sorted from blood. The subset was: CD45RA-negative fraction. The rearrangement links TRBV7-2 to TRBJ2-1, with D uncertain. The source of this sequence is a man aged 18 to 35 in good health. The CDR3 nucleotides read TGTGCCAGCAGCTTATTTGATGAGCAGTTCTTC. It codes for CASSLFDEQFF.